These 12 T cell receptor beta chains came from one sample sequenced in a study of CD8 T cells in ankylosing spondylitis. TCRdb reprocessed the 5' RACE reads via MiXCR and lists one record per CDR3 protein. The sample includes 300,000 to 400,000 distinct CDR3 sequences, approximately 10% of them seen just once. The source material was blood, either unsorted or a sorted T cell fraction (not recorded which). These receptors all stem from a female donor with ankylosing spondylitis or in good health (not recorded which).

The chain employs TRBV20-1 and TRBJ2-1, with TRBD2 identical over 10 bases. Germline CDR1 is DFQATT and CDR2 is SNEGSKA (reference sequence). The CDR3 is 16 amino acids. V gave up 3 bases and J gave up 2 bases; unmatched junction bases: 7. The CDR3 sequence is CSASPGLALTYNEQFF. The CDR3, as DNA: TGCAGTGCTAGTCCGGGACTAGCGTTAACCTACAATGAGCAGTTCTTC.

This clonotype came up a few times. The V gene is TRBV27, the J gene TRBJ1-1; D unresolved. Germline CDR1 and CDR2: MNHEY and SMNVEV (reference sequence). The CDR3 has 14 residues. V lost 6 bases and J lost 6, with 17 bases in between. As DNA, the CDR3 is TGTGCCAGCAGCTCCTCCAACGCACAAGCTGAAGCTTTCTTT. Residues: CASSSSNAQAEAFF.

The chain has TRBV5-1 and TRBJ1-2; D is ambiguous. The CDR3 sequence is 15 residues long. Germline loops: CDR1 SGHRS, CDR2 YFSETQ. V shed 5 bases and J shed 2 bases, with 16 bases lying between them. CDR3 in amino acids: CASRVTKGSNYGYTF. The CDR3 nucleotides are TGCGCCAGCAGGGTCACCAAGGGATCCAACTATGGCTACACCTTC.

This clonotype was detected only a few times. The chain employs TRBV7-2 and TRBJ1-4; 9 bases fit TRBD1. The CDR3 totals 17 residues. The V gene end was trimmed by 5 bases and the J gene end by 2 bases; junction bases not matched to a gene: 9. The V gene's germline CDR1 is SGHTA and CDR2 FQGNSA. The CDR3: CASSLAGTGSTNEKLFF. The DNA of the CDR3 is TGTGCCAGCAGCCTCGCCGGGACAGGGTCCACTAATGAAAAACTGTTTTTT.

This clonotype was counted between two and nine times. This chain uses TRBV6-1 with TRBJ2-1; possible D gene TRBD1, 6 bases. CDR3 length: 14 residues. CDR1 and CDR2 (germline): MNHNS, SASEGT. V gave up 8 bases and J gave up 0 bases, with 11 bases separating them. The CDR3 nucleotides are TGTGCCAGCTTAGGGGGTCCCTCCTACAATGAGCAGTTCTTC. It translates to CASLGGPSYNEQFF.

There are many counts of this clonotype. The V and J genes are TRBV12-3 or TRBV12-4 and TRBJ2-2, with D possibly being TRBD1 (6 bases). Trimming took 3 bases from V and 3 from J, leaving 11 bases between them. The CDR3 consists of 15 residues. CDR3 sequence (DNA): TGTGCCAGCAGTTTTAGACAGGCTGACACCGGGGAGCTGTTTTTT. This encodes CASSFRQADTGELFF.

There are many counts of this clonotype. The chain joins TRBV20-1 to TRBJ1-2; no firm D call. The CDR3 loop spans 14 amino acids. CDR1 DFQATT and CDR2 SNEGSKA come from the germline V gene (reference sequence). Trimming removed 6 bases from V and 2 bases from J, with 16 bases in between. CDR3 protein: CSADKQTRNYGYTF. In DNA, the CDR3 is TGCAGTGCCGACAAACAAACCCGAAACTATGGCTACACCTTC.

This clonotype was seen many times. The chain recombines TRBV7-2 with TRBJ1-5; no firm D call. Deletions cut 5 bases from V and 5 bases from J, with 10 bases between. Germline V gives CDR1 SGHTA, CDR2 FQGNSA. The CDR3 has 13 amino acids. CDR3 nucleotide sequence: TGTGCCAGCAGCGTAAGAGGCGATCAGCCCCAGCATTTT. This translates into CASSVRGDQPQHF.

This clonotype was counted ten times or more. This CDR3 is CSARRLAGAYEQYF. The CDR3 DNA follows: TGCAGTGCTAGGAGACTAGCGGGAGCCTACGAGCAGTACTTC. The chain couples TRBV20-1 to TRBJ2-7, with 12 bases identical to TRBD2. The CDR3 totals 14 residues. Germline CDR1 reads DFQATT; CDR2 reads SNEGSKA (reference sequence). V gave up 3 bases and J gave up 2 bases; unmatched junction bases: 2.

The chain has TRBV5-1 and TRBJ1-1; 8 bases line up with TRBD1. Germline lookup yields CDR1 SGHRS and CDR2 YFSETQ. With V trimmed by 4 bases and J by 7 bases, 9 bases remained unmatched. The CDR3 runs to 14 residues. The CDR3 spells CASSKDRVRGEAFF. The CDR3, as DNA: TGCGCCAGCAGCAAGGACAGGGTGAGGGGTGAAGCTTTCTTT.

The V gene is TRBV12-5, the J gene TRBJ1-3, with 7 bases lining up with TRBD1. Germline CDR1 reads LGHNT; CDR2 reads FRNRAP. This CDR3 contains 17 residues. Trimming cost V 6 bases and J 9 bases; bases outside gene matches: 20. The CDR3, as DNA: TGTGCTAGTGGGAAGTTACAGGGGCCTGCCATGGACGGCACCATATATTTT. Amino acid sequence: CASGKLQGPAMDGTIYF.

The V gene is TRBV18, the J gene TRBJ2-7; no definite D call. Germline V lookup: CDR1 KGHSH, CDR2 LQKENI. This CDR3 is built from 15 residues. Trimming cost V 2 bases and J 5 bases, with 16 bases left between them. The CDR3 DNA reads TGTGCCAGCTCACCAATGGCGCTGTCGAACAACGAGCAGTACTTC. Its translation: CASSPMALSNNEQYF.